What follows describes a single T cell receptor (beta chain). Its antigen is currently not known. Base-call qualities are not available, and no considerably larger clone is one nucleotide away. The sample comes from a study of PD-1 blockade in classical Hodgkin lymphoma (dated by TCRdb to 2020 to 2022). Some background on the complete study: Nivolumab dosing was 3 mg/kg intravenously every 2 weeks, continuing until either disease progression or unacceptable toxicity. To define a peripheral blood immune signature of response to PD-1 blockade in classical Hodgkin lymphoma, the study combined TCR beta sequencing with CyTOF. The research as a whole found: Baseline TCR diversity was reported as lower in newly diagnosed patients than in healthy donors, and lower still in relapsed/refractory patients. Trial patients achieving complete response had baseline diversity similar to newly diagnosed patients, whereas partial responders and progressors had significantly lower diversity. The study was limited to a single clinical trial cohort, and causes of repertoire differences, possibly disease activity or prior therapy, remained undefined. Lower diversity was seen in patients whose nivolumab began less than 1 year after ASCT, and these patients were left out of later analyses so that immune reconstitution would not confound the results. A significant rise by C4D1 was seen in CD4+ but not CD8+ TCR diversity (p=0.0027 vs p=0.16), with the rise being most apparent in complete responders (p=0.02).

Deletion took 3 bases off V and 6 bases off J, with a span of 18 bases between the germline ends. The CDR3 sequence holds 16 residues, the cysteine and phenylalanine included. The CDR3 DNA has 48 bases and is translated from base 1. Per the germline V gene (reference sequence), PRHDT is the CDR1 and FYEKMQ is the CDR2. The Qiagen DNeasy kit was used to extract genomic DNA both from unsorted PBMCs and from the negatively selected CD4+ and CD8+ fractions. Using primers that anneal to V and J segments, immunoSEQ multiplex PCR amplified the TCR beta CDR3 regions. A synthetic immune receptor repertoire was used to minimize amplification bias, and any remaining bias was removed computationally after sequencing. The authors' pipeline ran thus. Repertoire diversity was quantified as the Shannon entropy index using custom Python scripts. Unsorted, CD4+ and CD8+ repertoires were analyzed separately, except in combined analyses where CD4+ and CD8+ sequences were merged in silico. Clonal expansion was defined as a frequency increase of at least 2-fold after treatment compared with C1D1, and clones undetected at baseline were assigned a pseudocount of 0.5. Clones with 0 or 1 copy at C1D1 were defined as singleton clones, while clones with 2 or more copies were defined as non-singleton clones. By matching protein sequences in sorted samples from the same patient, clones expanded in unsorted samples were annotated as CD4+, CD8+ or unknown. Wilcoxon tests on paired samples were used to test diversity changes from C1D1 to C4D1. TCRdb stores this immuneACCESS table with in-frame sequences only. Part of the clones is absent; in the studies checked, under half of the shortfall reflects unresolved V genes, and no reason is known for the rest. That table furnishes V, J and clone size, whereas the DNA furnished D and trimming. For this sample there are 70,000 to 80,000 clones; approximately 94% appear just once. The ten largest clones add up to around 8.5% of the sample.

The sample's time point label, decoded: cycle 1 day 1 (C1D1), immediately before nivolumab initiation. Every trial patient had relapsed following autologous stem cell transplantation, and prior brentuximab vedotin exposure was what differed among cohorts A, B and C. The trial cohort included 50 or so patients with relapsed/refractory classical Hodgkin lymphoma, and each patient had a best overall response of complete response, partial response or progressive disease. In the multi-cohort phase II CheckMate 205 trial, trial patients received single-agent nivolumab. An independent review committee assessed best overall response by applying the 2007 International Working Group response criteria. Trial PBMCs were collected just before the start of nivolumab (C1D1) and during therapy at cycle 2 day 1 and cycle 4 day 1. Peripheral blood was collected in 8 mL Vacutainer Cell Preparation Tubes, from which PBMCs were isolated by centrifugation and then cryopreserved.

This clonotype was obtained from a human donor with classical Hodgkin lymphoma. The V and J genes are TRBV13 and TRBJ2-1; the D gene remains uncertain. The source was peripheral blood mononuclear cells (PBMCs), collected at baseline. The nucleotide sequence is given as TGTGCCAGCAGCTTCAGTCTGGAGCAATCGGGCAATGAGCAGTTCTTC. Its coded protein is CASSFSLEQSGNEQFF.